This TCR beta chain was documented in a study of blood T cell repertoires in COVID-19. Repertoires were generated with immunoSEQ multiplex PCR, while TCRdb's copy carries only in-frame clones and drops some. The repertoire holds 81,000 or so clones, approximately 92% seen once, with roughly 6.4% in the top ten. Trimming removed 4 bases at V and 1 base at J, with 14 bases between. Germline V gene data show CDR1 as SGHKS and CDR2 as YYEKEE (reference sequence). CDR3 length: 15 amino acids. The receptor was isolated from a woman aged 55-75 years with active COVID-19. The J gene is TRBJ2-5, the V gene TRBV5-5; no reliable D call. The sample consisted of peripheral blood. CDR3 nucleotide sequence: TGTGCCAGCAGCGACCCCCACAGTTTCCAAGAGACCCAGTACTTC. As protein: CASSDPHSFQETQYF.